This paragraph covers one TCR beta chain sequence. Generated by immunoSEQ multiplex PCR, the TCRdb table keeps only in-frame clones and is missing some. The top ten hold 3.5% to 5% of the sample, which has roughly 300,000 clones, approximately 84% seen once. The cohort comprised adults aged 18 to 89 years residing in around 25 US areas. This sample is part of a study of blood T cell repertoires in COVID-19. Study background: Samples came from the United States, Italy and Spain, spanning acute and convalescent COVID-19.

There are 15 residues in the CDR3. Per the germline V gene, CDR1 is SGHVS and CDR2 is FQNEAQ. V was pared by 5 bases and J by 0 bases, with 10 bases between. Sequenced input: PBMCs or T cells enriched from blood (not recorded which). The chain carries TRBV7-8 and TRBJ2-2; possible D gene TRBD1, 6 bases. This receptor was taken from a young man who had recovered from COVID-19. CDR3 in amino acids: CASSPRTANTGELFF. In nucleotides, the CDR3 is TGTGCCAGCAGCCCCCGGACAGCGAACACCGGGGAGCTGTTTTTT.